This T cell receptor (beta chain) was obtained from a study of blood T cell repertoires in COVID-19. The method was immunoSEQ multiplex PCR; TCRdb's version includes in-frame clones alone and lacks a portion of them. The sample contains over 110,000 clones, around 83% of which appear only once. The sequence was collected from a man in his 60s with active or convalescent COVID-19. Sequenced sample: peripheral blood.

CDR3 sequence: CATRGMAGAEETQYF. CDR3 in DNA: TGTGCCACCAGAGGAATGGCAGGGGCTGAAGAGACCCAGTACTTC. V and J are TRBV27 and TRBJ2-5, with a possible D match to TRBD1 (6 bases). Trimming took off 10 bases at V and 3 bases at J, with 21 bases between the two ends. The germline V gene encodes CDR1 MNHEY and CDR2 SMNVEV (reference sequence). This CDR3 is 15 amino acids long.